The 24 T cell receptor beta chains in this list originate from one sample, sequenced in a study of blood T cell repertoires in COVID-19. Clones were read by immunoSEQ multiplex PCR, and TCRdb kept only the in-frame ones, dropping some. Of about 400,000 clones listed, roughly 88% are singletons. Sequences were obtained from PBMCs or T cells enriched from blood (not recorded which). Source of these receptors: a woman between 40 and 50 years old with acute COVID-19.

This chain uses TRBV12-5 with TRBJ2-7; 12 bases fit TRBD1. CDR1 is LGHNT, CDR2 FRNRAP, per germline. The CDR3 runs to 13 residues. The V and J ends lost 1 base and 9 bases, in that order; junction bases with no gene match: 1. Written as DNA, the CDR3 is TGTGCTAGTGGTTTGGGGGACAGGGGGCGGCAGTACTTC. Its translation: CASGLGDRGRQYF. Supplemented by reference TRBV12-5 and TRBJ2-7, the full variable domain reads DARVTQTPRHKVTEMGQEVTMRCQPILGHNTVFWYRQTMMQGLELLAYFRNRAPLDDSGMPKDRFSAEMPDATLATLKIQPSEPRDSAVYFCASGLGDRGRQYFGPGTRLTVT.

This chain uses TRBV27 with TRBJ2-7, with a possible D match to TRBD2 (6 bases). This CDR3 has 15 residues. Germline CDR1 MNHEY, CDR2 SMNVEV (reference sequence). V was shortened by 1 base and J by 3 bases, with 13 bases between the two germline ends. The CDR3: CASSLFRRGVYEQYF. The CDR3 DNA reads TGTGCCAGCAGTTTATTTAGGAGGGGTGTCTACGAGCAGTACTTC.

The J gene is TRBJ1-5, the V gene TRBV6-2 or TRBV6-3; 9 bases map to TRBD1. Germline assignment: CDR1 MNHEY and CDR2 SVGEGT. Trimming removed 4 bases from V and 0 bases from J; junction bases left unmatched: 4. This CDR3 contains 16 residues. In nucleotides, the CDR3 is TGTGCCAGCAGTTCCCGGGACAGGGTTAGCAATCAGCCCCAGCATTTT. This gives the protein CASSSRDRVSNQPQHF.

The genes are TRBV5-5 and TRBJ2-5; TRBD2 aligns across 7 bases. Germline V gene data show CDR1 as SGHKS and CDR2 as YYEKEE (reference sequence). J lost 1 base, V lost 4 bases, and 10 bases had no gene match. This CDR3 region has 16 residues. CDR3: CASSDWGREGQETQYF. The CDR3 DNA reads as TGTGCCAGCAGCGATTGGGGCAGGGAGGGCCAAGAGACCCAGTACTTC.

The CDR3 reads CASSLSGPGGGYTF. The CDR3 DNA sequence: TGTGCCAGCAGTTTATCGGGCCCCGGGGGTGGCTACACCTTC. V and J are TRBV27 and TRBJ1-2, with D perhaps matching TRBD1 (5 bases). V was pared by 0 bases and J by 7 bases, with 12 bases between. CDR1 MNHEY and CDR2 SMNVEV come from the germline V gene (reference sequence). The CDR3 covers 14 residues.

V is TRBV6-8 and J is TRBJ2-7; D might be TRBD1 (6 bases). The CDR3 totals 15 residues. V shed 3 bases and J shed 4 bases, with 16 bases lying between them. Germline CDR1 is MNHGY and CDR2 is SAAAGT. The CDR3 loop reads CASSYRAQGSYEQYF. The DNA for the CDR3 is TGTGCCAGCAGTTATAGGGCACAGGGAAGTTACGAGCAGTACTTC.

J is TRBJ1-2 and V is TRBV30; tentatively, D is TRBD1 (6 bases). Trimming pared 0 bases from V and 7 bases from J, leaving 18 bases between. The CDR3 spans 15 residues. The germline CDR1 and CDR2 sequences are GTSNPN and SVGIG (reference sequence). Here the CDR3 reads CAWSVGAWDIGGYTF. As DNA, the CDR3 is TGTGCCTGGAGTGTAGGTGCTTGGGACATAGGTGGCTACACCTTC.

V and J are TRBV19 and TRBJ1-2; TRBD1 is a possible D gene (5 bases). Between the trimmed V and J ends, which lost 4 bases and 4 bases, there was a span of 10 bases. Per the germline V gene, CDR1 is LNHDA and CDR2 is SQIVND (reference sequence). The CDR3 totals 13 residues. CDR3 DNA sequence: TGTGCCAGTAGTACAGGGCAATTCTATGGCTACACCTTC. Amino acids: CASSTGQFYGYTF.

The V gene is TRBV7-9, the J gene TRBJ2-5; maybe TRBD2 (5 bases). This CDR3 is built from 14 residues. V lost 1 base and J 5 bases, leaving 11 bases between the germline ends. CDR1 SEHNR and CDR2 FQNEAQ come from the germline V gene (reference sequence). The CDR3 loop reads CASSLVLRGETQYF. CDR3 nucleotides: TGTGCCAGCAGCTTAGTGCTAAGAGGGGAGACCCAGTACTTC.

This rearrangement joins TRBV29-1 to TRBJ1-5; no definite D call. V was trimmed by 2 bases and J by 3 bases, leaving 8 bases between them. The CDR3 is 13 residues long. The germline V gene encodes CDR1 SQVTM and CDR2 ANQGSEA. The CDR3 region is CSVESEPNQPQHF. Here the CDR3 DNA reads TGCAGCGTTGAATCAGAACCCAATCAGCCCCAGCATTTT.

J is TRBJ1-1 and V is TRBV27, with TRBD1 matching 8 bases. V shed 6 bases and J 3 bases; nucleotides not matched to a gene: 9. The CDR3 sequence is 15 residues long. Germline V lookup: CDR1 MNHEY, CDR2 SMNVEV (reference sequence). In nucleotides, the CDR3 is TGTGCCAGCAGAAGACAGGGGCTCGGGGACACTGAAGCTTTCTTT. Protein sequence: CASRRQGLGDTEAFF.

The V call is TRBV29-1, the J call TRBJ2-1, with 8 bases fitting TRBD2. In germline, CDR1 is SQVTM, CDR2 ANQGSEA. Unmatched junction bases numbered 4, after V lost 8 bases and J lost 7 bases. The CDR3 is 11 amino acids. The CDR3: CSSRGGNEQFF. The CDR3 region has the DNA TGCAGCTCCCGGGGGGGGAATGAGCAGTTCTTC.

The chain has TRBV3-1 (or the pseudogene TRBV3-2) and TRBJ2-3; 10 nucleotides align to TRBD2. CDR1 is LGHDT, CDR2 YNNKEL, per germline (reference sequence). V gave up 11 bases and J gave up 3 bases; unmatched junction bases: 11. The CDR3 sequence is 15 residues long. CDR3 protein: CAHRRLAGGTDTQYF. CDR3 bases: TGTGCCCACCGGCGTTTAGCGGGGGGAACAGATACGCAGTATTTT.

The rearrangement joins TRBV3-1 (or the pseudogene TRBV3-2) to TRBJ1-2, with TRBD1 matching 10 bases. The germline V gene has CDR1 LGHDT and CDR2 YNNKEL (reference sequence). The length of the CDR3 is 16 residues. V lost 0 bases, J lost 7 bases, and 8 bases stayed unmatched. In DNA, the CDR3 is TGTGCCAGCAGCCAAGAGTCAGGGACAGGGGTGACTGGCTACACCTTC. The encoded protein is CASSQESGTGVTGYTF.

The V call is TRBV4-1, the J call TRBJ1-3; D is undetermined. The germline V and J ends were trimmed by 1 base and 0 bases, with 7 bases remaining between them. The CDR3 is 15 residues long. Germline values: CDR1 MGHRA, CDR2 YSYEKL. The CDR3 sequence is CASSQGRLSGNTIYF. CDR3 sequence (DNA): TGCGCCAGCAGCCAAGGCAGGCTCTCTGGAAACACCATATATTTT.

The rearrangement uses TRBV6-5 and TRBJ1-5; 8 nucleotides align to TRBD1. The CDR3 sequence is 13 residues long. CDR1 is MNHEY and CDR2 is SVGAGI in the germline V gene. V was pared by 7 bases and J by 5 bases, with 4 bases of the junction left unmatched. Here the CDR3 DNA reads TGTGCCAGCACCAGGGGGCCCGATCAGCCCCAGCATTTT. Its translation: CASTRGPDQPQHF.

The chain couples TRBV14 to TRBJ1-3; D call uncertain. This CDR3 spans 15 amino acids. V gave up 4 bases and J gave up 4 bases, with 14 bases separating them. The germline gives CDR1 SGHDN, CDR2 FVKESK. CDR3 loop: CASSLGVLGGNTIYF. CDR3 nucleotide sequence: TGTGCCAGCAGCCTCGGGGTCCTGGGCGGAAACACCATATATTTT.

V is TRBV12-3 or TRBV12-4 and J is TRBJ1-2; D perhaps matches TRBD1 (5 bases). V gave up 5 bases and J gave up 7 bases, with 14 bases separating them. The CDR3 runs to 13 residues. The CDR3 DNA is TGTGCCAGCAGTGGACGGGGGGAGGGTGGCTACACCTTC. This translates into CASSGRGEGGYTF.

The chain carries TRBV3-1 (or the pseudogene TRBV3-2) and TRBJ2-1; TRBD2 might be the D (6 bases). Trimming took 0 bases from V and 6 from J, leaving 9 bases between them. The CDR3 runs to 14 residues. Per the germline V gene, CDR1 is LGHDT and CDR2 is YNNKEL (reference sequence). This CDR3 is CASSQDAGGNEQFF. As DNA, the CDR3 is TGTGCCAGCAGCCAAGATGCCGGGGGCAATGAGCAGTTCTTC.

Worth noting for this clone: Germline and junction disagree at one end, which may indicate a read error. V usage is TRBV14 and J usage is TRBJ2-2; 10 nucleotides match TRBD1. CDR1 is SGHDN, CDR2 FVKESK, per germline. The CDR3 spans 16 residues. The CDR3: CASSQGRDRGHGELFF. As DNA, the CDR3 is TGTGCCAGCAGCCAAGGGAGGGACAGGGGCCACGGGGAACTGTTTTTT.

The J gene is TRBJ1-4, the V gene TRBV2; unclear D gene. CDR1 is SNHLY, CDR2 FYNNEI, per germline. V was clipped by 6 bases and J by 8 bases, with 19 bases between them. The CDR3 is 15 amino acids. The chain's CDR3 is CASRGGLPMLEKLFF. CDR3 nucleotide sequence: TGTGCCAGCAGGGGAGGCTTGCCGATGTTAGAAAAACTGTTTTTT.

The gene calls are TRBV27 and TRBJ1-2; 8 positions match TRBD1. V dropped 6 bases and J dropped 2; count of bases not matched to a gene: 8. This CDR3 has 15 amino acids. Per germline, CDR1 MNHEY and CDR2 SMNVEV (reference sequence). Written as DNA, the CDR3 is TGTGCCAGCAGGAGCACAGGGGGTATAAACTATGGCTACACCTTC. Residues: CASRSTGGINYGYTF.

This clone was seen just once. V is TRBV6-5 and J is TRBJ1-6; 7 bases are a match to TRBD1. Per germline, CDR1 MNHEY and CDR2 SVGAGI. After removal of 6 bases from V and 5 bases from J, the junction contained 7 bases not matched to a gene. This CDR3 region has 15 residues. CDR3 in DNA: TGTGCCAGCAGGAACCGGGACAGTAATAATTCACCCCTCCACTTT. It encodes CASRNRDSNNSPLHF.

This rearrangement joins TRBV5-6 to TRBJ1-1; 7 positions agree with TRBD1. Trimming at V came to 4 bases and at J to 4 bases, leaving 10 bases not matched to a gene. The germline V gene encodes CDR1 SGHDT and CDR2 YYEEEE. There are 15 residues in the CDR3. This CDR3 is CASSPSTGLGTEAFF. DNA of the CDR3: TGTGCCAGCAGCCCCTCGACAGGGTTGGGCACTGAAGCTTTCTTT.